The source of this T cell receptor (beta chain) is a study of CD8 T cells in Susac syndrome. Sequencing of TCR beta drew on CD8+ and CD4+ T cells from blood. Random hexamers were used to reverse transcribe the RNA input (about 0.5 to 1 ug). TCRdb recomputed calls from the immunoSEQ multiplex PCR reads with MiXCR, one row per CDR3 protein. The repertoire holds about 280,000 distinct CDR3 sequences, with roughly 84% as singletons. The CDR3 contains 16 residues. The V end was cut by 6 bases, the J end by 4 bases, with 18 bases between. CDR1 and CDR2 from the germline V gene are MNHEY and SMNVEV (reference sequence).

The chain is built from TRBV27 and TRBJ1-4; D might be TRBD1 (5 bases). The sequenced sample consisted of CD8+ T cells from PBMCs. The source is a human donor with multiple sclerosis. The CDR3 region is CASSRGIGGSNEKLFF. The DNA for the CDR3 is TGTGCCAGCAGCAGAGGAATCGGGGGGAGTAATGAAAAACTGTTTTTT.